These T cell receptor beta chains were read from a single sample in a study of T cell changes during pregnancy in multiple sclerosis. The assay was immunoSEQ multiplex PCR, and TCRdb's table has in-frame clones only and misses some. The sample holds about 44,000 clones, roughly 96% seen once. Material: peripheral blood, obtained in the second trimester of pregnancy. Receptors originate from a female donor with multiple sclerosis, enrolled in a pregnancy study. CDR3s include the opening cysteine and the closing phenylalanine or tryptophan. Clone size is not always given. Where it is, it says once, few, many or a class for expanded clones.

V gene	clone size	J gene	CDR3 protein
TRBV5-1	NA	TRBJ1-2	CASSFKGDHGYTF
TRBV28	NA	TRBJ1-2	CATRLPDRNYGYTF
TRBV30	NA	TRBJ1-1	CAWGRVGGVNTEAFF
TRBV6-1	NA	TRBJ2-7	CASSEMWTGFYEQYF
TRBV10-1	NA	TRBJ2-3	CASSDLEGADTQYF
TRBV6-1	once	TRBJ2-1	CASSENVGWVGGQFF
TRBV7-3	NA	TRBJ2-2	CASSSPGGLTGELFF
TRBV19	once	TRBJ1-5	CASSIDFRQPQHF
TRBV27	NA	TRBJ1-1	CASSLGRGQEAFF
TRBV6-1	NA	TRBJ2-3	CASSESITSGWDTDTQYF
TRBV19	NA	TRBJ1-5	CASSPRGGGDQPQHF
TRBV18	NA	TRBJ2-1	CASSPPGGLAYNEQFF
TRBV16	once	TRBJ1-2	CASSQFKNGQGPNYGYTF